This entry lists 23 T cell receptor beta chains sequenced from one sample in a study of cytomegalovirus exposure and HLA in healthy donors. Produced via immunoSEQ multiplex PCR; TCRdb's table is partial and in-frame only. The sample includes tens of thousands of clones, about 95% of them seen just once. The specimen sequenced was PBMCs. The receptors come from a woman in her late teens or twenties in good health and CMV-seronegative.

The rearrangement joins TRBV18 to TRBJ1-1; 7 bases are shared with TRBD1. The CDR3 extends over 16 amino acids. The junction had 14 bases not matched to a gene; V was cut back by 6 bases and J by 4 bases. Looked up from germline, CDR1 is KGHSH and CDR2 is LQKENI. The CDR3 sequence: CASSPQRNRGFTEAFF. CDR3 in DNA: TGTGCCAGCTCCCCCCAACGGAACAGGGGATTCACTGAAGCTTTCTTT.

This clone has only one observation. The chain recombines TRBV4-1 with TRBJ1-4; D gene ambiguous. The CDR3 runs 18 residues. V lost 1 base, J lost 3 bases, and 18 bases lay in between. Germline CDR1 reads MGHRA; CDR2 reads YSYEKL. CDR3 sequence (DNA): TGCGCCAGCAGCCAAGGCCCGCGCCCATCTCGTGCTAATGAAAAACTGTTTTTT. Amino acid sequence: CASSQGPRPSRANEKLFF.

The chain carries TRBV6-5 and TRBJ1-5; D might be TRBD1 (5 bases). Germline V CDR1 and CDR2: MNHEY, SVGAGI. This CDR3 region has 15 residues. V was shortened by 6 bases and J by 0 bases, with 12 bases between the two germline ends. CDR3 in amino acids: CASRTGVYSNQPQHF. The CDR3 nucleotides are TGTGCCAGCAGGACGGGGGTTTATAGCAATCAGCCCCAGCATTTT.

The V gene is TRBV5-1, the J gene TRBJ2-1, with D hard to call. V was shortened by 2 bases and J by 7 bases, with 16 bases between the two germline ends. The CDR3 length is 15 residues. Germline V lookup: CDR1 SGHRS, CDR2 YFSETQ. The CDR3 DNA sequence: TGCGCCAGCAGCTTCGCTCGGAGCATTTTAAATGAGCAGTTCTTC. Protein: CASSFARSILNEQFF.

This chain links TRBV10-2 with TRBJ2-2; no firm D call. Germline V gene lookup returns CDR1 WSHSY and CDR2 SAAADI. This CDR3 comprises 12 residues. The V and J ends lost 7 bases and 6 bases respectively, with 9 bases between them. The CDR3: CASIPPAGELFF. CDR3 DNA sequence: TGCGCCAGCATCCCCCCGGCCGGGGAGCTGTTTTTT.

The CDR3 region is CASSITAGEGAEKLFF. Here the CDR3 DNA reads TGTGCCAGTAGTATTACAGCCGGAGAGGGGGCGGAAAAACTGTTTTTT. The chain joins TRBV19 to TRBJ1-4; 7 bases are shared with TRBD1. Germline lookup yields CDR1 LNHDA and CDR2 SQIVND (reference sequence). The CDR3 is made up of 16 amino acids. With V trimmed by 3 bases and J by 8 bases, 12 bases remained unmatched.

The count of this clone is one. The CDR3 loop reads CATAREGGGTETQYF. As DNA, the CDR3 is TGTGCCACCGCCCGCGAGGGTGGGGGGACGGAGACCCAGTACTTC. The V call is TRBV2, the J call TRBJ2-5; TRBD2 might be the D (6 bases). This CDR3 is 15 amino acids long. The V gene lost 10 bases and the J gene lost 5 bases, with 23 bases spanning the gap. Germline V gives CDR1 SNHLY, CDR2 FYNNEI.

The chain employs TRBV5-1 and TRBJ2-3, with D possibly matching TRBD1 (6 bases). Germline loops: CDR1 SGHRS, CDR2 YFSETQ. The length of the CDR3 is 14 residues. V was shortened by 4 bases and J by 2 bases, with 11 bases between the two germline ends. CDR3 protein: CASSPGHDTDTQYF. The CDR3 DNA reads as TGCGCCAGCAGCCCGGGACATGACACAGATACGCAGTATTTT. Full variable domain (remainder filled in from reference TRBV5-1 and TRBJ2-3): KAGVTQTPRYLIKTRGQQVTLSCSPISGHRSVSWYQQTPGQGLQFLFEYFSETQRNKGNFPGRFSGRQFSNSRSEMNVSTLELGDSALYLCASSPGHDTDTQYFGPGTRLTVL.

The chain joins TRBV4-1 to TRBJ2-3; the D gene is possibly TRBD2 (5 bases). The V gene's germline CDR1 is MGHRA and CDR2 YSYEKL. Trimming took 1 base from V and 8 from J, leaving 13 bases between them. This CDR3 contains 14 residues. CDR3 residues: CASSQGPAGGTQYF. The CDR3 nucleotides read TGCGCCAGCAGCCAAGGACCCGCGGGTGGTACGCAGTATTTT.

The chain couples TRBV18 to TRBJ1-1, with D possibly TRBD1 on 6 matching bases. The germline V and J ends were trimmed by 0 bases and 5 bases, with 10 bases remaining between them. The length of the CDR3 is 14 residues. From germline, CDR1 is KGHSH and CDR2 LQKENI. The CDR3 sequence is CASSPPQGSTEAFF. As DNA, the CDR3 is TGTGCCAGCTCACCACCTCAGGGGTCGACTGAAGCTTTCTTT.

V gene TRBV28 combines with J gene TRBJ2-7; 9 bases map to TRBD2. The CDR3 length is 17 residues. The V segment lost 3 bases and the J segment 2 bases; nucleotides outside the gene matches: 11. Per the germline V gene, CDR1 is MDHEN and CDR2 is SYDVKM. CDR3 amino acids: CASSFSLAGERTYEQYF. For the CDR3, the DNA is TGTGCCAGCAGTTTTAGTTTAGCGGGAGAGCGCACCTACGAGCAGTACTTC.

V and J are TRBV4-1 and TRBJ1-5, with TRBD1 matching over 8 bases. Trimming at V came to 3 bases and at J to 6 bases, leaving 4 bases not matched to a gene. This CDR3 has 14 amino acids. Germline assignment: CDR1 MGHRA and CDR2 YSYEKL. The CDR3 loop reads CASSQGDRTQPQHF. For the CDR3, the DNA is TGCGCCAGCAGCCAGGGGGACAGGACTCAGCCCCAGCATTTT.

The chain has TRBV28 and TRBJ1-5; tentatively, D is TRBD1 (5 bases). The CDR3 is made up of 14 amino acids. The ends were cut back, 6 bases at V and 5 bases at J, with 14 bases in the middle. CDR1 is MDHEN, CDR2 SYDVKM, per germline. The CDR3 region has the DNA TGTGCCAGCAGCAGCGGGACTCTATATCAGCCCCAGCATTTT. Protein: CASSSGTLYQPQHF.

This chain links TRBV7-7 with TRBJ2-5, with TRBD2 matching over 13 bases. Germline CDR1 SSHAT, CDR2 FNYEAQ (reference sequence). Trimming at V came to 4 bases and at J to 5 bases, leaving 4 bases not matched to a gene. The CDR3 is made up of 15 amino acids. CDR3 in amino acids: CASSSGLAGAETQYF. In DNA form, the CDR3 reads TGTGCCAGCAGCTCTGGACTAGCGGGGGCTGAGACCCAGTACTTC.

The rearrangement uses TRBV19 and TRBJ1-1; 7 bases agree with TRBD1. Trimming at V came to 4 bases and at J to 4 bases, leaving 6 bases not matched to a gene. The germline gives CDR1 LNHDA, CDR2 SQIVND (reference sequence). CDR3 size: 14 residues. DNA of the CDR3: TGTGCCAGTAGTAAACAGGGGTTGGTCACTGAAGCTTTCTTT. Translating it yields CASSKQGLVTEAFF.

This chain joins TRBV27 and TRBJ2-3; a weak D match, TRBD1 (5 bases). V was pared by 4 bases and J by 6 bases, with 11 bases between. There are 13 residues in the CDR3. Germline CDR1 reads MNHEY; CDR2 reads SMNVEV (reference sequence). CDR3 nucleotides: TGTGCCAGCAGTTGGGCTCCAGGGGATACGCAGTATTTT. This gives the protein CASSWAPGDTQYF.

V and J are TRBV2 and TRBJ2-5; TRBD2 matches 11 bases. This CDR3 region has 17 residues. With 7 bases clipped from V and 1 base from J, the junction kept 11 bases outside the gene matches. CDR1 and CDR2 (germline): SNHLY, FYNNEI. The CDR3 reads CASTRGVAGGLQETQYF. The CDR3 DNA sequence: TGTGCCAGCACTCGAGGGGTAGCGGGGGGGCTCCAAGAGACCCAGTACTTC.

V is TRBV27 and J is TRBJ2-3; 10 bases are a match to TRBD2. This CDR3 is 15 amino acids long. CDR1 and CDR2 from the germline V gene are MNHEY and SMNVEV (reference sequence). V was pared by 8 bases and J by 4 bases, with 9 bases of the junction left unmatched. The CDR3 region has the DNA TGTGCCAGCTCGTATAGCGGGGGGATCTCAGATACGCAGTATTTT. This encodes CASSYSGGISDTQYF.

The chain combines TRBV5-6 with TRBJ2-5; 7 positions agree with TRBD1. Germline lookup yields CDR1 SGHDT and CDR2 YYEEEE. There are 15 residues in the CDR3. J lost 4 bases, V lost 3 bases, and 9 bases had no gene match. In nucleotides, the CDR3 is TGTGCCAGCAGCTCGGAACAGGGGTGGCGAGAGACCCAGTACTTC. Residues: CASSSEQGWRETQYF.

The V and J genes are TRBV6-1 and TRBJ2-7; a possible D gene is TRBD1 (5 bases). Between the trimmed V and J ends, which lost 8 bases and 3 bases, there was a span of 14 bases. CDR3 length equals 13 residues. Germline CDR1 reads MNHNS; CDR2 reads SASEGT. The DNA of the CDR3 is TGTGCCAGCTTTACCCAGACAGACTACGAGCAGTACTTC. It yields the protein CASFTQTDYEQYF.

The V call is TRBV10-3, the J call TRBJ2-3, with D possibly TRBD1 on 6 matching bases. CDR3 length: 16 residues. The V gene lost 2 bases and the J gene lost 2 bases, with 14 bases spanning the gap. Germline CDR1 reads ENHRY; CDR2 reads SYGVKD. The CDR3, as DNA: TGTGCCATCAGTGAGCAAGGGGGAACCGCCACAGATACGCAGTATTTT. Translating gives CAISEQGGTATDTQYF.

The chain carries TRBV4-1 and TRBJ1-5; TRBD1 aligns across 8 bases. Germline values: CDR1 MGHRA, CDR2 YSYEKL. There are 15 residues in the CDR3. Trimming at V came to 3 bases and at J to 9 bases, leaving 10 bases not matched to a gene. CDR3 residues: CASSQDTGGIGPQHF. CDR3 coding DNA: TGCGCCAGCAGCCAGGACACAGGGGGAATCGGGCCCCAGCATTTT.

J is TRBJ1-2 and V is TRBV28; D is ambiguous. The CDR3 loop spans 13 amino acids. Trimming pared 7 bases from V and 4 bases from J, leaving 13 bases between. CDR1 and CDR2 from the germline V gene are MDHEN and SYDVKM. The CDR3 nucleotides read TGTGCCAGCACCCCGCGGGGATCCTATGGCTACACCTTC. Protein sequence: CASTPRGSYGYTF.